The 8 T cell receptor beta chains below were found in one sample sequenced in a study of blood T cell repertoires in COVID-19. The method was immunoSEQ multiplex PCR; TCRdb's version includes in-frame clones alone and lacks a portion of them. The sample includes about 390,000 clones, 85% to 90% seen only once; the top ten take 10%. The material sequenced was PBMCs or T cells enriched from blood (not recorded which). These receptors all come from a woman between 50 and 59 years old who had recovered from COVID-19.

V and J are TRBV19 and TRBJ1-2; D perhaps matches TRBD1 (6 bases). The V end lost 4 bases, the J end lost 4 bases, and 10 bases lay between the germline ends. Germline V gives CDR1 LNHDA, CDR2 SQIVND (reference sequence). The CDR3 loop spans 13 amino acids. CDR3 coding DNA: TGTGCCAGTAGTACCGGACAGTTCTATGGCTACACCTTC. Its translation is CASSTGQFYGYTF.

The J gene is TRBJ1-1, the V gene TRBV7-9; 8 bases match TRBD1. Germline assignment: CDR1 SEHNR and CDR2 FQNEAQ (reference sequence). This CDR3 comprises 13 residues. Trimming at V came to 5 bases and at J to 3 bases, leaving 2 bases not matched to a gene. CDR3 bases: TGTGCCAGCAGCCGACAGGGGTACACTGAAGCTTTCTTT. Protein sequence: CASSRQGYTEAFF.

The genes are TRBV7-9 and TRBJ1-1; D is ambiguous. The CDR3 extends over 14 amino acids. The germline V gene has CDR1 SEHNR and CDR2 FQNEAQ (reference sequence). The V and J ends lost 3 bases and 4 bases respectively, with 12 bases between them. The CDR3 spells CASSFGWSATEAFF. In DNA, the CDR3 is TGTGCCAGCAGCTTCGGGTGGAGTGCCACTGAAGCTTTCTTT.

For this clone: Other DNA sequences within the sample encode an identical CDR3. The chain links TRBV30 to TRBJ1-1; D not resolved. The CDR3 contains 14 residues. Germline-derived CDR1 and CDR2 are GTSNPN and SVGIG (reference sequence). V shed 0 bases and J shed 0 bases, with 8 bases lying between them. The CDR3 region is CAWSVRGLNTEAFF. As DNA, the CDR3 is TGTGCCTGGAGTGTACGAGGGTTGAACACTGAAGCTTTCTTT.

The CDR3 spells CATSRTDRGGGEQYF. CDR3 sequence (DNA): TGTGCCACCAGCCGGACGGACAGGGGGGGAGGCGAGCAGTACTTC. This chain joins TRBV15 and TRBJ2-7; 10 bases fit TRBD1. The CDR3 is 15 residues long. Germline V gene lookup returns CDR1 LNHNV and CDR2 YYDKDF (reference sequence). Losses at the gene ends were 5 bases for V and 6 bases for J; bases not matched to a gene: 10.

This rearrangement joins TRBV4-3 to TRBJ2-7; D call uncertain. V was clipped by 0 bases and J by 6 bases, with 12 bases between them. The CDR3 totals 14 residues. Germline CDR1 reads LGHNA; CDR2 reads YSLEER. Here the CDR3 reads CASSQDVVSGEQYF. The CDR3 DNA reads TGCGCCAGCAGCCAAGATGTGGTATCAGGCGAGCAGTACTTC.

The chain uses TRBV4-1 and TRBJ2-7; 11 nucleotides match TRBD1. The CDR3 sequence is 15 residues long. Germline CDR1 reads MGHRA; CDR2 reads YSYEKL. Unmatched junction bases numbered 4, after V lost 4 bases and J lost 2 bases. DNA of the CDR3: TGCGCCAGCAGCCCCCAGGGACAGGGGGCCTACGAGCAGTACTTC. Translating it yields CASSPQGQGAYEQYF.

The chain links TRBV6-5 to TRBJ2-7, with TRBD1 identical over 7 bases. The CDR3 spans 14 residues. The trim removed 8 bases at V and 0 bases at J, leaving 7 bases unmatched. Germline values: CDR1 MNHEY, CDR2 SVGAGI. The CDR3 coding sequence is TGTGCCAGCGAGCCGACAGGGCCCTCCTACGAGCAGTACTTC. Protein product: CASEPTGPSYEQYF.